This TCR beta chain was identified during a study of blood T cell repertoires in COVID-19. Libraries were prepared by immunoSEQ multiplex PCR; TCRdb keeps only in-frame clonotypes and omits some of them. The sample shows about 75,000 clones, 65% to 90% of them seen only once. This CDR3 is 17 amino acids long. In germline, CDR1 is MGHRA, CDR2 YSYEKL. Trimming at V came to 2 bases and at J to 2 bases, leaving 6 bases not matched to a gene. The chain uses TRBV4-1 and TRBJ2-1; TRBD2 matches at 10 bases. The receptor was isolated from a woman between 50 and 59 years old with acute or convalescent COVID-19. The sequenced sample consisted of peripheral blood. The CDR3 DNA reads as TGCGCCAGCAGCCAACTTACCGGACTAGCGGCCTACAATGAGCAGTTCTTC. This codes for CASSQLTGLAAYNEQFF.